A single TCR beta chain is shown here with its context. Its antigen is as yet unknown. Preparation of the TCRbeta library involved a method that used unique molecular identifiers. TCRdb re-analysed the PCR reads in MiXCR, keeping a single row per CDR3 protein. The sample yields about 980,000 distinct CDR3 sequences, about 26% seen once. These data are taken from a study of T-cell reconstitution after alpha-beta-depleted transplantation in children. Findings and limits, study-wide: Newly produced T cells mostly accounted for T-cell counts and diversity one year post-transplant.

Germline CDR1 is MDHEN and CDR2 is SYDVKM. This CDR3 is 12 amino acids long. V was trimmed by 6 bases and J by 4 bases, leaving 10 bases between them. The chain combines TRBV28 with TRBJ2-7; D remains unclear. Sequenced material: PBMCs, mostly from graft donor cells, taken 360 days after TCRalphabeta/CD19-depleted stem cell transplant. This sequence was found in a boy under two years old who had a stem cell transplant for SCID, so the T cells may come from the graft donor. The CDR3 DNA reads as TGTGCCAGCAGACGATTCCGGTACGAGCAGTACTTC. Encoded protein: CASRRFRYEQYF.